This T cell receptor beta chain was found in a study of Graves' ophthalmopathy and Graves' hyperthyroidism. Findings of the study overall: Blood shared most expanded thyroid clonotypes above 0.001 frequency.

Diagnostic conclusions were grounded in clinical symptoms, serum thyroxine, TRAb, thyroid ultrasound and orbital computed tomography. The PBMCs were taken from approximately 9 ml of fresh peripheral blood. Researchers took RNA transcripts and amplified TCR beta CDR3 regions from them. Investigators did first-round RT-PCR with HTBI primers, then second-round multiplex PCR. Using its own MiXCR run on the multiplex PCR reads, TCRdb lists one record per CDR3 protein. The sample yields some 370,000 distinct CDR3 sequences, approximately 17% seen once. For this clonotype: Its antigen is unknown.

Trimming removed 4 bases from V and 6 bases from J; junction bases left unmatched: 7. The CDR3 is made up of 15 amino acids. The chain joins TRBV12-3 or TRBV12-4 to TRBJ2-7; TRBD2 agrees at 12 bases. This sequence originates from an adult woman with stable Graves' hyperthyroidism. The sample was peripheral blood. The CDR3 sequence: CASSSGLAGQGEQYF. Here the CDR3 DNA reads TGTGCCAGCAGTTCCGGACTAGCGGGACAAGGCGAGCAGTACTTC.